These 5 T cell receptor beta chains were all obtained from the same sample, sequenced in a study of T cell changes during pregnancy in multiple sclerosis. Clones were read by immunoSEQ multiplex PCR, and TCRdb kept only the in-frame ones, dropping some. The sample has tens of thousands of clones; 80% to 90% are singletons. Here the sequenced sample was CD4+ T cells from peripheral blood mononuclear cells, taken in the first trimester of pregnancy. The receptors shown here come from a female donor in good health, enrolled as a control in a pregnancy study.

V gene TRBV11-3 combines with J gene TRBJ1-2; tentatively, D is TRBD1 (5 bases). CDR3 length: 14 amino acids. Germline assignment: CDR1 SGHNT and CDR2 YENEEA. The germline V and J ends were trimmed by 4 bases and 4 bases, with 13 bases remaining between them. CDR3 nucleotide sequence: TGTGCCAGCAGCTCAACCCAGGGACTCTATGGCTACACCTTC. This encodes CASSSTQGLYGYTF.

The chain couples TRBV19 to TRBJ1-6; D call uncertain. Between the trimmed V and J ends, which lost 8 bases and 7 bases, there was a span of 15 bases. The CDR3 is made up of 14 amino acids. Germline CDR1 LNHDA, CDR2 SQIVND (reference sequence). The CDR3 protein is CASGRDAENSPLHF. CDR3 sequence (DNA): TGTGCCAGTGGCCGAGACGCGGAGAATTCACCCCTCCACTTT. The variable domain in full, completed from reference TRBV19 and TRBJ1-6, reads DGGITQSPKYLFRKEGQNVTLSCEQNLNHDAMYWYRQDPGQGLRLIYYSQIVNDFQKGDIAEGYSVSREKKESFPLTVTSAQKNPTAFYLCASGRDAENSPLHFGNGTRLTVT.

This clone has a single count. The chain carries TRBV5-1 and TRBJ2-2, with D possibly matching TRBD2 (6 bases). Germline-derived CDR1 and CDR2 are SGHRS and YFSETQ. V lost 4 bases and J 6 bases, leaving 16 bases between the germline ends. CDR3 length: 15 residues. The CDR3: CASSRIAEYAGELFF. DNA for the CDR3: TGCGCCAGCAGCCGAATAGCGGAGTACGCCGGGGAGCTGTTTTTT.

The genes are TRBV7-2 and TRBJ2-7; TRBD1 aligns across 7 bases. Germline V gene sequence: CDR1 SGHTA, CDR2 FQGNSA. The CDR3 has 19 residues. Trimming at V came to 1 base and at J to 1 base, leaving 16 bases not matched to a gene. This CDR3 reads CASSLGGTGTALPSYEQYF. The DNA for the CDR3 is TGTGCCAGCAGCTTAGGGGGCACCGGGACAGCTCTACCATCCTACGAGCAGTACTTC.

This clone was seen more than once but under ten times. One junction end disagrees with the germline gene, perhaps due to a read error. The J gene is TRBJ1-2, the V gene TRBV2; 7 bases are shared with TRBD1. The length of the CDR3 is 13 residues. Germline lookup yields CDR1 SNHLY and CDR2 FYNNEI. CDR3 sequence (DNA): TGTGCCAGCAGGGAAGGGGGCCGTTATGGCTACACCTTC. Protein product: CASREGGRYGYTF.